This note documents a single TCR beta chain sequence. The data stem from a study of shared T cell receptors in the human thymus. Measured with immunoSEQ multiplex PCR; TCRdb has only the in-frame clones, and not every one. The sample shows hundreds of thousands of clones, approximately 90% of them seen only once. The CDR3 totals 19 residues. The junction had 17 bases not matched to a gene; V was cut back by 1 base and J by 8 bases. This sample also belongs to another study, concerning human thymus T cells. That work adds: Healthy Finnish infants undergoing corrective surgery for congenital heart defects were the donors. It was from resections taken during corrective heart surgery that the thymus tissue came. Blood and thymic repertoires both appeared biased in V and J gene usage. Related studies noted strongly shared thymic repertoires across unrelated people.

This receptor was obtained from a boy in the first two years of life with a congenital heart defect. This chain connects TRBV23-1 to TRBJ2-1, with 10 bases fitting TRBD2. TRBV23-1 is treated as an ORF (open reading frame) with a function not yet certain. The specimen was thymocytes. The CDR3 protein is CASSQLRKREGRGGDEQFF. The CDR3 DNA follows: TGCGCCAGCAGTCAATTGAGAAAGCGGGAGGGCCGAGGGGGGGATGAGCAGTTCTTC.